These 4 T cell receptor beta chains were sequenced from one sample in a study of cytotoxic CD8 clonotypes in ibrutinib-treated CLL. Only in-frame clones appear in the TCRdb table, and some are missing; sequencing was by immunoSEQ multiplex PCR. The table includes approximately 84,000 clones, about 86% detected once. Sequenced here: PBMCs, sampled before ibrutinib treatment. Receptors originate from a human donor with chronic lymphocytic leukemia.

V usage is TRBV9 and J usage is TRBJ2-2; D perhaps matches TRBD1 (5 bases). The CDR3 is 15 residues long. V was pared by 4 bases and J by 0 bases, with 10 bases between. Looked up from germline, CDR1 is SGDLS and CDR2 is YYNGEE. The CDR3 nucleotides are TGTGCCAGCAGCTCAGGGTTCGCGAACACCGGGGAGCTGTTTTTT. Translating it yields CASSSGFANTGELFF.

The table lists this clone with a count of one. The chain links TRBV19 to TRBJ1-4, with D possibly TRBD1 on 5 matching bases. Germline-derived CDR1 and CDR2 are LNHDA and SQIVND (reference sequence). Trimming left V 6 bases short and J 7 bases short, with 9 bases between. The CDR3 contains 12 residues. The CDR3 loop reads CASSSGTEKLFF. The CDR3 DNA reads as TGTGCCAGTAGCTCAGGGACTGAAAAACTGTTTTTT.

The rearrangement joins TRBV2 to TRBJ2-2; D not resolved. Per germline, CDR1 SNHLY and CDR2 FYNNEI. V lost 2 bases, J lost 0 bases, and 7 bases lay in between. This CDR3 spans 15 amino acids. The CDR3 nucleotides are TGTGCCAGCAGTGAAACGTCAACGAACACCGGGGAGCTGTTTTTT. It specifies CASSETSTNTGELFF.

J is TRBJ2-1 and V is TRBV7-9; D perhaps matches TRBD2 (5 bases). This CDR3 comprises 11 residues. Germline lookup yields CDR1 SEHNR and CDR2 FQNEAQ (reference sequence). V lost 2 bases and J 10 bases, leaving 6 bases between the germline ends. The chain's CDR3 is CASSLSGEQFF. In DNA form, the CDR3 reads TGTGCCAGCAGCTTATCGGGGGAGCAGTTCTTC.